The 6 T cell receptor beta chains below all came from one sample that was sequenced in a study of T cell responses to AZD1222 COVID-19 vaccine (dated by TCRdb to the early 2020s). The library was produced with the immunoSEQ multiplex PCR assay. The clones in this table, taken by TCRdb from immuneACCESS, are in-frame only. Not every clone is retained; where verified, under half of the shortfall comes from an unresolved V gene, and the cause of the rest is unknown. The sample contains roughly 100,000 clones, about nine tenths of them found a single time. Of the sample, about 17% is held by the ten largest clones. The sample's time point, from its label and the paper: baseline before first vaccination. The sample was peripheral blood, taken on day 0 of AZD1222 vaccination. The receptors come from an adult in good health.

This clone came up once. The CDR3 here is CASSYARVGGELFF. The CDR3 nucleotides are TGTGCCAGCAGTTACGCCAGGGTTGGCGGGGAGCTGTTTTTT. The V call is TRBV6-5, the J call TRBJ2-2; D is possibly TRBD1 (5 bases). The CDR3 has 14 amino acids. The V gene lost 2 bases and the J gene lost 7 bases, with 11 bases spanning the gap. The V gene's germline CDR1 is MNHEY and CDR2 SVGAGI.

The J gene is TRBJ1-6, the V gene TRBV9; the match to TRBD1 covers 8 bases. Losses at the gene ends were 4 bases for V and 7 bases for J; bases not matched to a gene: 10. Germline-derived CDR1 and CDR2 are SGDLS and YYNGEE. This CDR3 has 16 amino acids. This CDR3 reads CASSPRTGLSNSPLHF. CDR3 DNA sequence: TGTGCCAGCAGCCCTAGGACAGGGCTATCCAATTCACCCCTCCACTTT.

This rearrangement joins TRBV6-2 or TRBV6-3 to TRBJ1-1, with D perhaps TRBD1 (6 bases). This CDR3 contains 14 residues. Germline CDR1 reads MNHEY; CDR2 reads SVGEGT. V dropped 2 bases and J dropped 4 bases, with 11 bases sitting between them. DNA for the CDR3: TGTGCCAGCAGTTACGTCCTAGGGGGCACTGAAGCTTTCTTT. Protein sequence: CASSYVLGGTEAFF.

The V and J genes are TRBV11-2 and TRBJ2-5; 11 nucleotides agree with TRBD2. Germline V gives CDR1 SGHAT, CDR2 FQNNGV. The length of the CDR3 is 15 residues. The junction had 7 bases not matched to a gene; V was cut back by 5 bases and J by 5 bases. CDR3: CASSATSGGGETQYF. CDR3 in DNA: TGTGCCAGCAGCGCAACTAGCGGGGGCGGGGAGACCCAGTACTTC.

The chain uses TRBV15 and TRBJ1-5; no clear D. Trimming took off 3 bases at V and 4 bases at J, with 13 bases between the two ends. The CDR3 spans 15 residues. Germline V lookup: CDR1 LNHNV, CDR2 YYDKDF (reference sequence). The CDR3: CATSRAREYNQPQHF. The CDR3 region has the DNA TGTGCCACCAGCAGGGCCCGGGAGTATAATCAGCCCCAGCATTTT.

The chain recombines TRBV10-3 with TRBJ2-4, with 7 bases aligning to TRBD2. There are 17 residues in the CDR3. V shed 2 bases, J shed 2 bases, and the junction held 9 bases outside the gene matches. CDR1 is ENHRY and CDR2 is SYGVKD in the germline V gene. CDR3 residues: CAISEGLVGETKNIQYF. The CDR3 DNA reads as TGTGCCATCAGTGAGGGACTAGTGGGGGAAACCAAAAACATTCAGTACTTC.